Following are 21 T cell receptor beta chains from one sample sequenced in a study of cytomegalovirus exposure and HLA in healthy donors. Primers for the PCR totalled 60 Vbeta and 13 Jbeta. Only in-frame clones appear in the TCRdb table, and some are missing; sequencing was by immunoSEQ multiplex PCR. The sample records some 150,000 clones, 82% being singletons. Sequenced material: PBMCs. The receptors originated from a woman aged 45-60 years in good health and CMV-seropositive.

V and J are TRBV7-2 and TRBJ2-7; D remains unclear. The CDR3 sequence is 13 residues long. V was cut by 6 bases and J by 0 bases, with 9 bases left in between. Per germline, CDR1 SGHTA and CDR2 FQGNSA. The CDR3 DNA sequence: TGTGCCAGCAGAGTCCCCAGCTCCTACGAGCAGTACTTC. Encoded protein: CASRVPSSYEQYF. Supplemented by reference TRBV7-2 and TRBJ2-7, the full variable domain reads GAGVSQSPSNKVTEKGKDVELRCDPISGHTALYWYRQSLGQGLEFLIYFQGNSAPDKSGLPSDRFSAERTGGSVSTLTIQRTQQEDSAVYLCASRVPSSYEQYFGPGTRLTVT.

The CDR3 spells CARSLTRGRLKSTDTQYF. CDR3 in DNA: TGTGCCAGAAGCTTGACTAGGGGGCGATTGAAAAGCACAGATACGCAGTATTTT. The chain employs TRBV5-3 and TRBJ2-3; 7 nucleotides line up with TRBD1. TRBV5-3 is filed as an ORF, its function uncertain. The CDR3 loop spans 18 amino acids. V gave up 1 base and J gave up 0 bases; unmatched junction bases: 11.

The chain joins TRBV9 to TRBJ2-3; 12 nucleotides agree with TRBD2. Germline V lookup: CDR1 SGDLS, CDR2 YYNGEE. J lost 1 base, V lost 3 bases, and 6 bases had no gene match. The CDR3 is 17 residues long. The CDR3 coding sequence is TGTGCCAGCAGCGACACCTGGACTAGCGGGGGCACAGATACGCAGTATTTT. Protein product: CASSDTWTSGGTDTQYF.

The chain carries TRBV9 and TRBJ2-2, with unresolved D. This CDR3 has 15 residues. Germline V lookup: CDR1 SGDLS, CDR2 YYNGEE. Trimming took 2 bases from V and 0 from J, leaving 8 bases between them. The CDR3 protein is CASSVGRTNTGELFF. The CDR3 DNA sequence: TGTGCCAGCAGCGTCGGCAGGACGAACACCGGGGAGCTGTTTTTT.

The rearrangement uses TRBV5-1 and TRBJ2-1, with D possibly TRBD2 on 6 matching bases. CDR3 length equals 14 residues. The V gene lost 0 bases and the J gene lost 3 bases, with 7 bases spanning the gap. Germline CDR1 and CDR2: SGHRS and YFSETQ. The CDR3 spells CASSLGGVYNEQFF. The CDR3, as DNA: TGCGCCAGCAGCTTGGGCGGGGTCTACAATGAGCAGTTCTTC.

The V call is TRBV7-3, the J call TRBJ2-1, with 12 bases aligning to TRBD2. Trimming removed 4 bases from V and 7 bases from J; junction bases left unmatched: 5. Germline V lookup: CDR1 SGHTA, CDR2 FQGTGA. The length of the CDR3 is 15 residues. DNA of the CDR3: TGTGCCAGCAGCTCCGGGACTAGCGGGCGGAATGAGCAGTTCTTC. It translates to CASSSGTSGRNEQFF.

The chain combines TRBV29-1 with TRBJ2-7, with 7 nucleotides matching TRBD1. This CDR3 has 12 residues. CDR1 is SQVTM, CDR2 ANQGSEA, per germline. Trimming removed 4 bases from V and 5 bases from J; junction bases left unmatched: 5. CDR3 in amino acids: CSVALTGDEQYF. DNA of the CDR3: TGCAGCGTTGCACTTACAGGGGACGAGCAGTACTTC.

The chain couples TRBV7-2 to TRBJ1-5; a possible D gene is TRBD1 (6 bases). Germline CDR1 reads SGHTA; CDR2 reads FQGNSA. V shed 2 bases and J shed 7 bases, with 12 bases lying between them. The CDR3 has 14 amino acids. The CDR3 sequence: CASSLQQGGQPQHF. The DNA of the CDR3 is TGTGCCAGCAGCTTACAACAGGGCGGGCAGCCCCAGCATTTT.

The chain's CDR3 is CASSKGVDGYTF. CDR3 nucleotide sequence: TGTGCCAGCAGTAAGGGGGTAGATGGCTACACCTTC. The chain is built from TRBV25-1 and TRBJ1-2; possibly TRBD1 for D (6 bases). Germline assignment: CDR1 MGHDK and CDR2 SYGVNS. Trimming stripped 5 bases from V and 6 bases from J, with 10 bases between. The CDR3 loop spans 12 amino acids.

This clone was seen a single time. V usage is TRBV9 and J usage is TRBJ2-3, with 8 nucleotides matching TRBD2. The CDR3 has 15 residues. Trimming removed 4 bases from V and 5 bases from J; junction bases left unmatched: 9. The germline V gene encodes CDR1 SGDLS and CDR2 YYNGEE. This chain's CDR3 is CASSFRGGRVDTQYF. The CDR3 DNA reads TGTGCCAGCAGCTTCCGGGGGGGGCGGGTAGATACGCAGTATTTT.

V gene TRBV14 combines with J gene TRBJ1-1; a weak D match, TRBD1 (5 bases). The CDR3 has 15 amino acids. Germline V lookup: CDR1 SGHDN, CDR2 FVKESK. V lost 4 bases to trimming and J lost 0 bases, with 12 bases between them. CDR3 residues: CASSPLRTLNTEAFF. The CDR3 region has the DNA TGTGCCAGCAGCCCACTTCGGACACTGAACACTGAAGCTTTCTTT.

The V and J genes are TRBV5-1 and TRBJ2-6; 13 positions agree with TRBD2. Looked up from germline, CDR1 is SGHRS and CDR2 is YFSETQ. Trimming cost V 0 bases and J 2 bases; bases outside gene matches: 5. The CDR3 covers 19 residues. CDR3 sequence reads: CASSLELAGGEPGANVLTF. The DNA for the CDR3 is TGCGCCAGCAGCTTGGAACTAGCGGGGGGGGAACCTGGGGCCAACGTCCTGACTTTC.

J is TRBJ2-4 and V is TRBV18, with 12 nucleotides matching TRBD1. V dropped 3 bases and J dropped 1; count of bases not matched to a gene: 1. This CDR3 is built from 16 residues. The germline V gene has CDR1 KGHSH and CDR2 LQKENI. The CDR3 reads CASSPGQGAAKNIQYF. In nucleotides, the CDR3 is TGTGCCAGCTCACCGGGACAGGGGGCTGCCAAAAACATTCAGTACTTC.

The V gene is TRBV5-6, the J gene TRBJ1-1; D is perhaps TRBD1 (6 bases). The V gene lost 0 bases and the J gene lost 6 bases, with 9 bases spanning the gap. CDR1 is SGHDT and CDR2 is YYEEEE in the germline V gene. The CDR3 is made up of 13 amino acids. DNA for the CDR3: TGTGCCAGCAGCTTGGGACAGGACCCTGAAGCTTTCTTT. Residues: CASSLGQDPEAFF. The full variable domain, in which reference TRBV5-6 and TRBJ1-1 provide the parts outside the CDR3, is DAGVTQSPTHLIKTRGQQVTLRCSPKSGHDTVSWYQQALGQGPQFIFQYYEEEERQRGNFPDRFSGHQFPNYSSELNVNALLLGDSALYLCASSLGQDPEAFFGQGTRLTVV.

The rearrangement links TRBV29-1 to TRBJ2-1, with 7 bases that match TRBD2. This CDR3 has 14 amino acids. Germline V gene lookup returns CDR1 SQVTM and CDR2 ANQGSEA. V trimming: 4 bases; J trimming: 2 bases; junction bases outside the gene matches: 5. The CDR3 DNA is TGCAGCGTTGTAGGGAGGGGACCCTACAATGAGCAGTTCTTC. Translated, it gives CSVVGRGPYNEQFF.

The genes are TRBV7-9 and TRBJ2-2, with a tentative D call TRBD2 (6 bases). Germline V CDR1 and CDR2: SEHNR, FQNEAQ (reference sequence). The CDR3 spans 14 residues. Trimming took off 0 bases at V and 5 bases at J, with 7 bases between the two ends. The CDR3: CASSLAGGTGELFF. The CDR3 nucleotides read TGTGCCAGCAGCTTAGCGGGGGGAACCGGGGAGCTGTTTTTT.

The CDR3 DNA is TGTGCCAGCAGCCTGTTAAAAGGGGGCGGTTTAGCCAAAAACATTCAGTACTTC. This encodes CASSLLKGGGLAKNIQYF. The chain couples TRBV5-8 to TRBJ2-4, with 7 bases fitting TRBD1. J was trimmed by 0 bases and V by 4 bases; bases with no gene match: 13. Germline assignment: CDR1 SGHTS and CDR2 YDEGEE. CDR3 length equals 18 residues.

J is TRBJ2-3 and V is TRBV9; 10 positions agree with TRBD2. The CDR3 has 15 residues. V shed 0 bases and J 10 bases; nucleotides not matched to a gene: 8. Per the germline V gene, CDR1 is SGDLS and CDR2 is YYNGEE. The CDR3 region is CASSVESASGGPQYF. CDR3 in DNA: TGTGCCAGCAGCGTAGAATCCGCTAGCGGGGGACCGCAGTATTTT.

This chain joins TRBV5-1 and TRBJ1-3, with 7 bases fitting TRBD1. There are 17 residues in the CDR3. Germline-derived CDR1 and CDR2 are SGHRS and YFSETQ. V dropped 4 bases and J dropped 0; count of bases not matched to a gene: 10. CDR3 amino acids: CASSQTGQRSSGNTIYF. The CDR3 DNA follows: TGCGCCAGCAGCCAAACGGGACAGAGAAGCTCTGGAAACACCATATATTTT.

The CDR3 nucleotides read TGTGCCTGGAGTGTGAGTGGTTTGACAGCAGGAAACACTGAAGCTTTCTTT. Translation: CAWSVSGLTAGNTEAFF. This sequence joins TRBV30 and TRBJ1-1; TRBD1 might be the D (5 bases). The length of the CDR3 is 17 residues. V gave up 0 bases and J gave up 2 bases, with 19 bases separating them. From germline, CDR1 is GTSNPN and CDR2 SVGIG (reference sequence). The whole variable domain, filled in from reference TRBV30 and TRBJ1-1, reads SQTIHQWPATLVQPVGSPLSLECTVEGTSNPNLYWYRQAAGRGLQLLFYSVGIGQISSEVPQNLSASRPQDRQFILSSKKLLLSDSGFYLCAWSVSGLTAGNTEAFFGQGTRLTVV.

This CDR3 reads CASSPGEITDTQYF. For the CDR3, the DNA is TGTGCCAGCTCACCAGGGGAGATCACAGATACGCAGTATTTT. The V and J genes are TRBV18 and TRBJ2-3; D may be TRBD2 (5 bases). Germline values: CDR1 KGHSH, CDR2 LQKENI. The V and J ends lost 2 bases and 2 bases respectively, with 8 bases between them. The CDR3 is made up of 14 amino acids.